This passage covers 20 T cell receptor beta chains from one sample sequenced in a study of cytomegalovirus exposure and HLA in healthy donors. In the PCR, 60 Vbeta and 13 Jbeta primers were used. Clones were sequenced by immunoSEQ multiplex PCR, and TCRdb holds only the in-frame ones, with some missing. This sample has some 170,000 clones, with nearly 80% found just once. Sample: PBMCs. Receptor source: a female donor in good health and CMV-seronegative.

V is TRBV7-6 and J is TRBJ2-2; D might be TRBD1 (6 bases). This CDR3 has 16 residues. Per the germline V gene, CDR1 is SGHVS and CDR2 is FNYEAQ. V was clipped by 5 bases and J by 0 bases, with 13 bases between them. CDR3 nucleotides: TGTGCCAGCAGCCCCACGGGACACACGAACACCGGGGAGCTGTTTTTT. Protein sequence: CASSPTGHTNTGELFF.

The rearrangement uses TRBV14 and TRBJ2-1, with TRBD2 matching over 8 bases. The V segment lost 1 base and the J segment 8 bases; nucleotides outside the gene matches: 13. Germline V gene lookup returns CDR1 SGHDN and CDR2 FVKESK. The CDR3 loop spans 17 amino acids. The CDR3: CASSQVGPGLGRDEQFF. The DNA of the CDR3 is TGTGCCAGCAGCCAAGTGGGACCGGGACTAGGACGCGATGAGCAGTTCTTC.

CDR3 sequence reads: CASSQQRTASYEQYF. For the CDR3, the DNA is TGTGCCAGCAGCCAACAAAGGACAGCGAGCTACGAGCAGTACTTC. The chain carries TRBV4-2 and TRBJ2-7; possibly TRBD1 for D (6 bases). V was trimmed by 2 bases and J by 3 bases, leaving 14 bases between them. CDR1 is LGHNA, CDR2 YNFKEQ, per germline. This CDR3 spans 15 amino acids.

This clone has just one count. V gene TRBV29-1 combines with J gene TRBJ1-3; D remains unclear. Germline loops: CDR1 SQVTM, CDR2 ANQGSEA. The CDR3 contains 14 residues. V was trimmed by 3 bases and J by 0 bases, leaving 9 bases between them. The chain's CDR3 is CSVDGGDSGNTIYF. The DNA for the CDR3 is TGCAGCGTTGATGGAGGCGACTCTGGAAACACCATATATTTT.

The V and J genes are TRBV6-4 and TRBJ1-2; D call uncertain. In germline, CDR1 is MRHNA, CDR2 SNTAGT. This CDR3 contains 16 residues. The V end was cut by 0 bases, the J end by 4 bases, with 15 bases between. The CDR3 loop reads CASSDSTDTPSYGYTF. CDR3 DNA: TGTGCCAGCAGTGACTCGACCGACACGCCATCCTATGGCTACACCTTC.

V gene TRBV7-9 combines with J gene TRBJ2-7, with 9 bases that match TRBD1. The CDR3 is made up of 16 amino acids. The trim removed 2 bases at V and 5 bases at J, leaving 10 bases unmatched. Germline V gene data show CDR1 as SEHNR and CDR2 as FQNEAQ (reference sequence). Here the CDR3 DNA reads TGTGCCAGCAGCTTACCCGACAGGGGGGGAGAGCACGAGCAGTACTTC. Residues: CASSLPDRGGEHEQYF.

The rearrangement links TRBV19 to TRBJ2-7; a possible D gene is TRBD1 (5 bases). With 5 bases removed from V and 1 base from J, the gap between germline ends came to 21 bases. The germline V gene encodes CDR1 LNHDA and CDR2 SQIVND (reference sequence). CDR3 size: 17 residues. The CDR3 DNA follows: TGTGCCAGTAGTCGAGTGTGGCAGGGTGAAGGGTCCTACGAGCAGTACTTC. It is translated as CASSRVWQGEGSYEQYF. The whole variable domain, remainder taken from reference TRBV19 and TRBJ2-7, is DGGITQSPKYLFRKEGQNVTLSCEQNLNHDAMYWYRQDPGQGLRLIYYSQIVNDFQKGDIAEGYSVSREKKESFPLTVTSAQKNPTAFYLCASSRVWQGEGSYEQYFGPGTRLTVT.

The DNA of the CDR3 is TGTGCCTGGAGTGTGGGACAGGGGGCTGGGAGTGAGCAGTTCTTC. Its translation is CAWSVGQGAGSEQFF. This rearrangement joins TRBV30 to TRBJ2-1, with 12 bases matching TRBD1. CDR3 length equals 15 residues. Germline lookup yields CDR1 GTSNPN and CDR2 SVGIG (reference sequence). Trimming removed 0 bases from V and 9 bases from J; junction bases left unmatched: 6.

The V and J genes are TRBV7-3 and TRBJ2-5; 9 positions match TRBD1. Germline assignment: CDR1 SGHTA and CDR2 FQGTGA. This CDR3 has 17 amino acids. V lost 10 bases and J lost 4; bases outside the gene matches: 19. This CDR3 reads CATTTGGVEVRRETQYF. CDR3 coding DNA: TGTGCCACCACCACAGGGGGCGTTGAAGTACGGAGAGAGACCCAGTACTTC.

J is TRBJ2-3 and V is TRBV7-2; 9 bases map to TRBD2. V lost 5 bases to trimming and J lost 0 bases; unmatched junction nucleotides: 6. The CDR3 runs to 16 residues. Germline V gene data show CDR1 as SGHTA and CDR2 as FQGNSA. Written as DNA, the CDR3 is TGTGCCAGCAGCCTACAAGCGGGAGGCAGCACAGATACGCAGTATTTT. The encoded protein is CASSLQAGGSTDTQYF.

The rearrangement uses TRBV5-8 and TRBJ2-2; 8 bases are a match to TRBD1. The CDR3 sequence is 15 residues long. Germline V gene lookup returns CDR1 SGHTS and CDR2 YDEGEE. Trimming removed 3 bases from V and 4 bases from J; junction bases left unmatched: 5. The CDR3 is CASSYQGAPTGELFF. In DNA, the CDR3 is TGTGCCAGCAGCTATCAGGGGGCCCCCACCGGGGAGCTGTTTTTT.

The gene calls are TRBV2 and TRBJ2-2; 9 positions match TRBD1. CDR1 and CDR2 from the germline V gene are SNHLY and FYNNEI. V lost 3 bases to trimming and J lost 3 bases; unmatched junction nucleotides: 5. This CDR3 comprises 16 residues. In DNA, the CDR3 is TGTGCCAGCAGTGACCCTGGACAGGGGTACACCGGGGAGCTGTTTTTT. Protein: CASSDPGQGYTGELFF.

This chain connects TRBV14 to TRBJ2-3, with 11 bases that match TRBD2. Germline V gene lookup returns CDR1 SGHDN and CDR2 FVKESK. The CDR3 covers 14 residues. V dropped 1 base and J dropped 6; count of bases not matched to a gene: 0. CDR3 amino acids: CASSQGTSGDTQYF. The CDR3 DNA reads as TGTGCCAGCAGCCAAGGGACTAGCGGGGATACGCAGTATTTT.

CDR3 nucleotides: TGCGCCAGCAGCCAAATACAGGGGTTGGAGACCCAGTACTTC. This codes for CASSQIQGLETQYF. The chain employs TRBV4-1 and TRBJ2-5; 7 nucleotides align to TRBD1. Germline CDR1 is MGHRA and CDR2 is YSYEKL. The CDR3 spans 14 residues. V was clipped by 2 bases and J by 5 bases; unmatched bases: 5.

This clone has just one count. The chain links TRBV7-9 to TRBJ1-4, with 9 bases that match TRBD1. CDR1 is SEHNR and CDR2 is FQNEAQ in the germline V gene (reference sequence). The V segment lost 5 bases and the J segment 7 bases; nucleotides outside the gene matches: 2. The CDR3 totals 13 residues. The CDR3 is CASSPDRGEKLFF. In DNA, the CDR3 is TGTGCCAGCAGCCCGGACAGGGGTGAAAAACTGTTTTTT.

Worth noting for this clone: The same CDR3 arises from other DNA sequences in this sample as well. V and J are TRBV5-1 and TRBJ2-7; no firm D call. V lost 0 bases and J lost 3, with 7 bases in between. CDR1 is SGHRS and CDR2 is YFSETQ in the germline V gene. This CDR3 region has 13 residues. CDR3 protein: CASSLGGGYEQYF. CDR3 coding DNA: TGCGCCAGCAGCTTGGGCGGCGGCTACGAGCAGTACTTC.

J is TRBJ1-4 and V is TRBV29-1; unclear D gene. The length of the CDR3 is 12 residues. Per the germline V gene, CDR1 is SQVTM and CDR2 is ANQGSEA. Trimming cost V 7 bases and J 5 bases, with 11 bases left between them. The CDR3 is CSGGSGNEKLFF. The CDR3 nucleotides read TGCAGCGGCGGTTCGGGGAATGAAAAACTGTTTTTT. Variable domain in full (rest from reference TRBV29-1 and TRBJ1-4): SAVISQKPSRDICQRGTSLTIQCQVDSQVTMMFWYRQQPGQSLTLIATANQGSEATYESGFVIDKFPISRPNLTFSTLTVSNMSPEDSSIYLCSGGSGNEKLFFGSGTQLSVL.

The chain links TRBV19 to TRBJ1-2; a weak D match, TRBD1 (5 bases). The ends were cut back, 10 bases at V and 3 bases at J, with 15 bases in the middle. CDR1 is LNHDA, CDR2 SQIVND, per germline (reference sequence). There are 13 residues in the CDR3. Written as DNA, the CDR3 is TGTGCCACCTCGCCCGACAGTTACTATGGCTACACCTTC. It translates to CATSPDSYYGYTF.

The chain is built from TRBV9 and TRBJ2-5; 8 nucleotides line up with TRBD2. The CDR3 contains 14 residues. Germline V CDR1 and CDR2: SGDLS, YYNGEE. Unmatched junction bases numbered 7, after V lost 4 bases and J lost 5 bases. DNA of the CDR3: TGTGCCAGCAGCAGGAGCGGGGGCGTGGAGACCCAGTACTTC. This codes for CASSRSGGVETQYF. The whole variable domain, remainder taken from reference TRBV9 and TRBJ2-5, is DSGVTQTPKHLITATGQRVTLRCSPRSGDLSVYWYQQSLDQGLQFLIQYYNGEERAKGNILERFSAQQFPDLHSELNLSSLELGDSALYFCASSRSGGVETQYFGPGTRLLVL.

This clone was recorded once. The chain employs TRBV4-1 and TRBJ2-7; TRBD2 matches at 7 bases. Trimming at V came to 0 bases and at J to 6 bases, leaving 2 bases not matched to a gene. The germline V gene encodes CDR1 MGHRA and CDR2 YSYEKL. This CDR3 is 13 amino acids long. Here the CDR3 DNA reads TGCGCCAGCAGCCAAGAGGGAGGGGTCGAGCAGTACTTC. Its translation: CASSQEGGVEQYF.